Below are 17 T cell receptor beta chains sequenced from a single sample in a study of T cell responses to AZD1222 COVID-19 vaccine. Measured with immunoSEQ multiplex PCR; TCRdb has only the in-frame clones, and not every one. The table shows under 75,000 clones, with less than 90% occurring only once. The specimen comprised peripheral blood, sampled on day 0 of AZD1222 vaccination. The receptors come from an adult in good health.

The chain uses TRBV6-4 and TRBJ2-7; 13 positions match TRBD2. The junction had 10 bases not matched to a gene; V was cut back by 5 bases and J by 3 bases. The CDR3 consists of 17 residues. Germline-derived CDR1 and CDR2 are MRHNA and SNTAGT. CDR3 amino acids: CASSSWTSGGRGYEQYF. The DNA for the CDR3 is TGTGCCAGCAGTTCCTGGACTAGCGGGGGCCGGGGCTACGAGCAGTACTTC.

The chain joins TRBV5-5 to TRBJ1-4; D gene ambiguous. The V gene lost 0 bases and the J gene lost 7 bases, with 4 bases spanning the gap. The CDR3 length is 12 residues. Germline V gene lookup returns CDR1 SGHKS and CDR2 YYEKEE (reference sequence). The CDR3 sequence is CASSLVGEKLFF. For the CDR3, the DNA is TGTGCCAGCAGCTTGGTGGGTGAAAAACTGTTTTTT. Filled out from reference TRBV5-5 and TRBJ1-4, the complete variable domain reads DAGVTQSPTHLIKTRGQQVTLRCSPISGHKSVSWYQQVLGQGPQFIFQYYEKEERGRGNFPDRFSARQFPNYSSELNVNALLLGDSALYLCASSLVGEKLFFGSGTQLSVL.

This clone occurred once. The chain employs TRBV5-1 and TRBJ2-7; D assignment may be TRBD1 or TRBD2 (6 bases each). The CDR3 sequence is 15 residues long. Trimming pared 2 bases from V and 4 bases from J, leaving 16 bases between. The germline gives CDR1 SGHRS, CDR2 YFSETQ. CDR3 region: CASSFMGGNFYEQYF. The CDR3 DNA reads TGCGCCAGCAGCTTTATGGGGGGCAATTTTTACGAGCAGTACTTC.

The chain joins TRBV6-5 to TRBJ1-3; D remains ambiguous. The V end lost 0 bases, the J end lost 0 bases, and 6 bases lay between the germline ends. The germline V gene has CDR1 MNHEY and CDR2 SVGAGI. The CDR3 covers 15 residues. In DNA form, the CDR3 reads TGTGCCAGCAGTTACTCTAGTTTCTCTGGAAACACCATATATTTT. This encodes CASSYSSFSGNTIYF.

V is TRBV30 and J is TRBJ1-5; TRBD1 matches at 7 bases. The CDR3 has 13 amino acids. V was pared by 8 bases and J by 6 bases, with 10 bases of the junction left unmatched. CDR1 is GTSNPN and CDR2 is SVGIG in the germline V gene (reference sequence). The CDR3: CAGGGGGGQPQHF. DNA of the CDR3: TGTGCCGGCGGCGGAGGGGGCGGTCAGCCCCAGCATTTT.

This clone appeared once. This chain uses TRBV9 with TRBJ2-1, with D possibly being TRBD2 (7 bases). Germline CDR1 is SGDLS and CDR2 is YYNGEE. The ends were cut back, 1 base at V and 9 bases at J, with 14 bases in the middle. This CDR3 is 14 amino acids long. The CDR3 loop reads CASSVFTGGGEQFF. CDR3 nucleotides: TGTGCCAGCAGCGTATTCACGGGGGGCGGTGAGCAGTTCTTC.

The chain joins TRBV18 to TRBJ2-3; maybe TRBD2 (6 bases). Germline V CDR1 and CDR2: KGHSH, LQKENI. There are 16 residues in the CDR3. V lost 2 bases, J lost 8 bases, and 20 bases lay in between. CDR3 bases: TGTGCCAGCTCACCAACTAGAGAACTCTTGGGGGGTACGCAGTATTTT. As protein: CASSPTRELLGGTQYF.

The rearrangement joins TRBV2 to TRBJ1-2; a weak D match, TRBD1 (6 bases). CDR3 length: 16 residues. Between the trimmed V and J ends, which lost 0 bases and 7 bases, there was a span of 18 bases. Germline V gene sequence: CDR1 SNHLY, CDR2 FYNNEI. The CDR3 region has the DNA TGTGCCAGCAGTGAAGCGCTTCCTCAGGGGTCTCGTGGCTACACCTTC. It is translated as CASSEALPQGSRGYTF.

V is TRBV27 and J is TRBJ1-3; perhaps TRBD1 as D (5 bases). This CDR3 region has 15 residues. Germline V gene sequence: CDR1 MNHEY, CDR2 SMNVEV (reference sequence). Trimming shortened V by 6 bases and J by 0 bases, and 12 bases separated the two germline ends. In nucleotides, the CDR3 is TGTGCCAGCAGGATAGGACACAACTCTGGAAACACCATATATTTT. Translated: CASRIGHNSGNTIYF.

The chain recombines TRBV2 with TRBJ1-3, with D possibly TRBD1 on 6 matching bases. The germline V gene has CDR1 SNHLY and CDR2 FYNNEI. The ends were cut back, 5 bases at V and 2 bases at J, with 19 bases in the middle. The CDR3 contains 17 residues. The CDR3 here is CASSTPQQGTTGNTIYF. CDR3 coding DNA: TGTGCCAGCAGTACTCCACAACAGGGAACAACTGGAAACACCATATATTTT.

This clone has more than one count but fewer than ten. This rearrangement joins TRBV5-4 to TRBJ2-1; no clear D gene. CDR1 SGHNT and CDR2 YYREEE come from the germline V gene (reference sequence). This CDR3 has 11 amino acids. Deletions cut 4 bases from V and 9 bases from J, with 8 bases between. The CDR3 DNA sequence: TGTGCCAGCAGCAGCCGGGTTGAGCAGTTCTTC. The encoded protein is CASSSRVEQFF.

The rearrangement links TRBV11-3 to TRBJ1-6; D is possibly TRBD1 (6 bases). Germline V gene data show CDR1 as SGHNT and CDR2 as YENEEA. The CDR3 extends over 14 amino acids. V shed 0 bases and J shed 9 bases, with 9 bases lying between them. CDR3 region: CASSLEGGSSPLHF. CDR3 bases: TGTGCCAGCAGCTTAGAAGGGGGGAGTTCACCCCTCCACTTT.

This chain connects TRBV7-9 to TRBJ2-3; the D is unclear. This CDR3 spans 15 amino acids. V lost 5 bases and J 3 bases, leaving 15 bases between the germline ends. Germline CDR1 SEHNR, CDR2 FQNEAQ (reference sequence). The CDR3 nucleotides read TGTGCCAGCAGCCGCTCTGCTGGCGGTACAGATACGCAGTATTTT. Translation: CASSRSAGGTDTQYF. The variable domain in full, with the rest retrieved from reference TRBV7-9 and TRBJ2-3, is DTGVSQNPRHKITKRGQNVTFRCDPISEHNRLYWYRQTLGQGPEFLTYFQNEAQLEKSRLLSDRFSAERPKGSFSTLEIQRTEQGDSAMYLCASSRSAGGTDTQYFGPGTRLTVL.

This clone was seen just once. The chain carries TRBV5-5 and TRBJ1-4; no reliable D call. The CDR3 length is 13 residues. The V gene's germline CDR1 is SGHKS and CDR2 YYEKEE (reference sequence). The V and J ends lost 0 bases and 3 bases respectively, with 3 bases between them. CDR3 sequence: CASSLGPNEKLFF. DNA of the CDR3: TGTGCCAGCAGCTTGGGACCTAATGAAAAACTGTTTTTT.

The chain recombines TRBV4-3 with TRBJ2-3, with D unresolved. Trimming removed 2 bases from V and 5 bases from J, with 5 bases in between. The CDR3 has 12 residues. Germline V gene lookup returns CDR1 LGHNA and CDR2 YSLEER. CDR3 residues: CASSQSRDTQYF. Here the CDR3 DNA reads TGCGCCAGCAGCCAAAGTAGAGATACGCAGTATTTT.

J is TRBJ2-5 and V is TRBV5-1; possible D gene TRBD2, 6 bases. In germline, CDR1 is SGHRS, CDR2 YFSETQ. Trimming cost V 4 bases and J 2 bases, with 18 bases left between them. The length of the CDR3 is 16 residues. CDR3 coding DNA: TGCGCCAGCAGCCTTCTCGGAGGGGAGGTTCAAGAGACCCAGTACTTC. Amino acids: CASSLLGGEVQETQYF.

This chain links TRBV2 with TRBJ2-2; 7 bases are shared with TRBD1. V was clipped by 11 bases and J by 4 bases; unmatched bases: 10. CDR3 length equals 14 residues. Germline V CDR1 and CDR2: SNHLY, FYNNEI. For the CDR3, the DNA is TGTGCCCTAAGGTTCGACAGGGCCACCGGGGAGCTGTTTTTT. Translating it yields CALRFDRATGELFF.